A single sample is the source of the 8 T cell receptor beta chains below, sequenced in a study of identical twins. TCRdb called the 5' RACE reads again in MiXCR, with one record for every CDR3 protein. This table holds roughly 720,000 distinct CDR3 sequences, 15% to 20% found once. This sample also appeared in a second study, on T cells expressing NK-cell markers.

The sample taken for sequencing was PBMCs. The receptors here all came from a woman younger than 30 in good health.

There are a few counts of this clonotype. J is TRBJ2-2 and V is TRBV20-1; TRBD1 matches at 8 bases. With V trimmed by 6 bases and J by 7 bases, 7 bases remained unmatched. This CDR3 has 13 residues. CDR1 is DFQATT and CDR2 is SNEGSKA in the germline V gene (reference sequence). CDR3 in amino acids: CSAKQGAGGELFF. The DNA of the CDR3 is TGCAGTGCAAAGCAGGGGGCTGGCGGGGAGCTGTTTTTT.

This clonotype was seen only a few times. The genes are TRBV5-1 and TRBJ2-7; unclear D gene. CDR3 length: 15 residues. From germline, CDR1 is SGHRS and CDR2 YFSETQ. Trimming left V 0 bases short and J 3 bases short, with 13 bases between. The CDR3 protein is CASSLGTNRFYEQYF. CDR3 nucleotide sequence: TGCGCCAGCAGCTTGGGAACTAACCGCTTCTACGAGCAGTACTTC.

V gene TRBV15 combines with J gene TRBJ1-4, with D perhaps TRBD1 (5 bases). V lost 0 bases and J 8 bases, leaving 13 bases between the germline ends. Per germline, CDR1 LNHNV and CDR2 YYDKDF (reference sequence). The CDR3 sequence is 15 residues long. The CDR3 coding sequence is TGTGCCACCAGCAGAGATCGCAGGGAGTACGAAAAACTGTTTTTT. This encodes CATSRDRREYEKLFF.

This clonotype was found a few times. The chain is built from TRBV6-2 or TRBV6-3 and TRBJ2-1; D uncertain. CDR3 length: 12 amino acids. Per the germline V gene, CDR1 is MNHEY and CDR2 is SVGEGT. Trimming took 0 bases from V and 12 from J, leaving 9 bases between them. The CDR3: CASSYSTSGQFF. The CDR3 DNA follows: TGTGCCAGCAGTTACTCAACCTCTGGGCAGTTCTTC.

The V gene is TRBV12-3 or TRBV12-4, the J gene TRBJ1-4; 7 bases fit TRBD1. This CDR3 is built from 14 residues. With V trimmed by 6 bases and J by 3 bases, 4 bases remained unmatched. Here the CDR3 DNA reads TGTGCCAGCAGCCACAGGGGTTCTAATGAAAAACTGTTTTTT. It translates to CASSHRGSNEKLFF.

V gene TRBV5-1 combines with J gene TRBJ1-1; D gene ambiguous. V was clipped by 0 bases and J by 1 base, with 10 bases between them. There are 15 residues in the CDR3. The germline gives CDR1 SGHRS, CDR2 YFSETQ. CDR3 sequence (DNA): TGCGCCAGCAGCTTGGTATTTCAGAGGAACACTGAAGCTTTCTTT. This gives the protein CASSLVFQRNTEAFF.

This clonotype was seen more than once but under ten times. The chain links TRBV20-1 to TRBJ2-7, with 13 bases lining up with TRBD2. Per germline, CDR1 DFQATT and CDR2 SNEGSKA (reference sequence). The CDR3 is 18 residues long. J gave up 1 base and V 5 bases, and 14 bases lay outside the gene matches. CDR3 nucleotides: TGCAGTGCTCGCCCCAAACTAGCGGGGGGGCTTTCATCCTACGAGCAGTACTTC. Translation: CSARPKLAGGLSSYEQYF.

In this sample, this clonotype turned up many times. V and J are TRBV6-5 and TRBJ1-2, with D maybe TRBD1 (5 bases). Trimming cost V 5 bases and J 13 bases, with 11 bases left between them. Per germline, CDR1 MNHEY and CDR2 SVGAGI. The CDR3 sequence is 10 residues long. In DNA, the CDR3 is TGTGCCAGCAGTAGCCGGGACCCCACCTTC. Translating it yields CASSSRDPTF.